These T cell receptor beta chains were read from a single sample in a study of control samples from healthy donors and cancer patients. Produced via immunoSEQ multiplex PCR; TCRdb's table is partial and in-frame only. This sample has about 120,000 clones; 85% to 95% occur once, and the top ten carry about 2.6%. Sequenced: blood. All receptors derive from a man under 40 in good health. Each CDR3 is given with its conserved first and last residue. Fields, in order: CDR3 DNA, CDR3 protein, D gene, J gene, V gene, clone size. D genes are given only for firm matches. A clone size is listed for some rows: how often the clone was seen (once, few, many), or a class if it is expanded.

TGTGCCAGCAGCACGGAGGGACGTGGGGGAAGCTCCTACGAGCAGTACTTC,CASSTEGRGGSSYEQYF,-,TRBJ2-7,TRBV5-4,-
TGTGCCAGCAGCTTAAGTGAGAACACTGAAGCTTTCTTT,CASSLSENTEAFF,-,TRBJ1-1,TRBV7-9,-
TGTGCCAGTAGTCAATCTAGCGGGGGCAAGACCCAGTACTTC,CASSQSSGGKTQYF,TRBD2,TRBJ2-5,TRBV19,-
TGCGCCAGCAGCTTATCGGGGCGGGACACTGAAGCTTTCTTT,CASSLSGRDTEAFF,-,TRBJ1-1,TRBV5-1,-
TGTGCCATCACGACAGGGGGGCAACAAGCTCTCTTT,CAITTGGQQALF,TRBD1,TRBJ1-1,TRBV12-3/TRBV12-4,-
TGTGCCAGCAGCCGTGGACTAGTGCATCGAGAGACCCAGTACTTC,CASSRGLVHRETQYF,TRBD2,TRBJ2-5,TRBV5-8,-
TGTGCCAGCGGGACCCTTACGAACACTGAAGCTTTCTTT,CASGTLTNTEAFF,-,TRBJ1-1,TRBV21-1,-
TGTGCCAGCAGCCGACGGATCAATCAGCCCCAGCATTTT,CASSRRINQPQHF,-,TRBJ1-5,TRBV3-1/TRBV3-2,-
TGTGCCAGCAACAGCCCCAATAGCAATCAGCCCCAGCATTTT,CASNSPNSNQPQHF,-,TRBJ1-5,TRBV28,-
TGTGCCAGCAGCTTGGTTACGGCGTTGACAGGGCCCTCCTACGAGCAGTACTTC,CASSLVTALTGPSYEQYF,TRBD1,TRBJ2-7,TRBV5-4,-
TGTGCCAGCAGTCCCGGCGACAGGGTAGGAGAAAAACTGTTTTTT,CASSPGDRVGEKLFF,TRBD1,TRBJ1-4,TRBV28,-
TGTGCCAGCAGCCAGGAAGCTTCGGGCAGGGCCATGTATGGCTACACCTTC,CASSQEASGRAMYGYTF,-,TRBJ1-2,TRBV4-2,-
TGTGCCAGCAGTTTGACTCCGGACGTTTACGGCACTGAAGCTTTCTTT,CASSLTPDVYGTEAFF,-,TRBJ1-1,TRBV6-5,once
TGCGCCAGCAGTTTGTTTTTGGGGAACACCGGGGAGCTGTTTTTT,CASSLFLGNTGELFF,-,TRBJ2-2,TRBV10-2,-
TGCACCAGCACCCCCGGACAGGGGCGAAACCACAATCAGCCCCAGCATTTT,CTSTPGQGRNHNQPQHF,-,TRBJ1-5,TRBV1,-
TGTGCCAGCAGTCGGGGGTTTCAAGAGACCCAGTACTTC,CASSRGFQETQYF,-,TRBJ2-5,TRBV12-3/TRBV12-4,-
TGTGCCAGTACCCCTTCGCAAAACACCGGGGAGCTGTTTTTT,CASTPSQNTGELFF,-,TRBJ2-2,TRBV19,-
TGTGCCACCCAGACAAGAAACTATGGCTACACCTTC,CATQTRNYGYTF,-,TRBJ1-2,TRBV6-5,-
TGTGCCAGCAGCCCTGACAGGTTCGGTGAAAAACTGTTTTTT,CASSPDRFGEKLFF,-,TRBJ1-4,TRBV7-9,few
TGTGCCAGCAGTTTTCAGGGCACTGAAGCTTTCTTT,CASSFQGTEAFF,-,TRBJ1-1,TRBV12-3/TRBV12-4,-
TGCGCCAGCCGACCGGGACAGGGAGGCACTGAAGCTTTCTTT,CASRPGQGGTEAFF,TRBD1,TRBJ1-1,TRBV5-1,-
TGTGCCAGCAGTCAGAATTTGGGGGCCAGGGATACGCAGTATTTT,CASSQNLGARDTQYF,-,TRBJ2-3,TRBV7-2,once
TGTGCCACCAGTGAACCCGACCTTAACTATGGCTACACCTTC,CATSEPDLNYGYTF,-,TRBJ1-2,TRBV24-1,-
TGTGCCAGCAGCTCCCGGACCACGGATACGCAGTATTTT,CASSSRTTDTQYF,-,TRBJ2-3,TRBV9,-
TGTGCCAGCAGTTTCCCGGAGACCCAGTACTTC,CASSFPETQYF,-,TRBJ2-5,TRBV6-2/TRBV6-3,-
TGCGCCAGCAGTGAGTCGGCCATGGGAGTGGGAGGCTACACCTTC,CASSESAMGVGGYTF,-,TRBJ1-2,TRBV10-2,-
TGTGCCAGCAGCCAAGGTGCGCTAGCGGGGAAAGAAGAGACCCAGTACTTC,CASSQGALAGKEETQYF,TRBD2,TRBJ2-5,TRBV4-2,-
TGTGCCAGCAGCCAAGATACAGGGGGGGACACTGAAGCTTTCTTT,CASSQDTGGDTEAFF,TRBD1,TRBJ1-1,TRBV4-2,-
TGCGCCAGCAGCCCGAGACAGATGTGGGAGACCCAGTACTTC,CASSPRQMWETQYF,-,TRBJ2-5,TRBV5-1,-
TGTGCCAGCTCCAAGGCGGGGTACGAGCAGTACTTC,CASSKAGYEQYF,-,TRBJ2-7,TRBV27,-
TGTGCCAGCAGCACAGGGACAGGGCAAGAGACCCAGTACTTC,CASSTGTGQETQYF,TRBD1,TRBJ2-5,TRBV11-2,-
TGTGCCTGGAGACCGACGGCAGATACGCAGTATTTT,CAWRPTADTQYF,-,TRBJ2-3,TRBV30,-
TGCGCCAGCAGCTATTCGACAGGTCGGGGGGCTTTCTTT,CASSYSTGRGAFF,-,TRBJ1-1,TRBV5-1,once
TGTGCCTGGAGTACGACCGGGACAGGGGGGGGAAAACTGTTTTTT,CAWSTTGTGGGKLFF,TRBD1,TRBJ1-4,TRBV30,once
TGTGCCAGCAGCCCCCCCGGAGGGGCATTTACCCAGTACTTC,CASSPPGGAFTQYF,-,TRBJ2-5,TRBV11-2,-
TGTGCCAGCAGCTCCGGGCCCGAGAAAAATCAGCCCCAGCATTTT,CASSSGPEKNQPQHF,-,TRBJ1-5,TRBV7-9,-
TGTGCCACCAGTGATTTGCAGGACAGCGCCAGCACAGATACGCAGTATTTT,CATSDLQDSASTDTQYF,-,TRBJ2-3,TRBV24-1,-
TGTGCCAGCAGCCCCGGCTGGGGGGGCCGGGGAGATACGCAGTATTTT,CASSPGWGGRGDTQYF,-,TRBJ2-3,TRBV7-6,-
TGTGCCAGCAGTCTGGGGACCCTCGGCCCACGCTCTGGAAACACCATATATTTT,CASSLGTLGPRSGNTIYF,-,TRBJ1-3,TRBV28,-
TGTGCCTGGAGTGTACGGCAGGGGGGAGTTAGATGGCAGCCCCAGCATTTT,CAWSVRQGGVRWQPQHF,TRBD1,TRBJ1-5,TRBV30,-
TGTGCCAGCAGTTTTCCGCCGGGACAGGATGATCAGCCCCAGCATTTT,CASSFPPGQDDQPQHF,TRBD1,TRBJ1-5,TRBV27,-
TGTGCCAGCAGTTCATCGGGACAGGGGTACGAGCAGTACTTC,CASSSSGQGYEQYF,TRBD1,TRBJ2-7,TRBV27,-
TGTGCCAGCAGTGACACCCGACAGGGACGGCAGCCCCAGCATTTT,CASSDTRQGRQPQHF,TRBD1,TRBJ1-5,TRBV6-1,-
TGTGCCAGCAGCTTGGGACTAGATAATGAGCAGTTCTTC,CASSLGLDNEQFF,-,TRBJ2-1,TRBV5-4,-
TGTGCCAGCAGCCCCCGGGACAGGCGGAACACTGAAGCTTTCTTT,CASSPRDRRNTEAFF,TRBD1,TRBJ1-1,TRBV7-9,-
TGTGCCTGGAGTGGAAGGGCCAACGTCCTGACTTTC,CAWSGRANVLTF,-,TRBJ2-6,TRBV30,-
TGTGCCAGCAGTTCCGGACGGTCAGAGACCCAGTACTTC,CASSSGRSETQYF,-,TRBJ2-5,TRBV12-3/TRBV12-4,-
TGCGCCAGCAGCTTGGGCGGCGGCAGGGGGGGTGAGCAGTACTTC,CASSLGGGRGGEQYF,-,TRBJ2-7,TRBV5-1,-